This T cell receptor beta chain was documented in a study of vaccination effects on CD4 cells after COVID-19. The wider study: Both of the two convalescent patients gave a sample, one 16 days and one a week before vaccination.

Measured with immunoSEQ multiplex PCR; TCRdb has only the in-frame clones, and not every one. The sample yields approximately 20,000 clones, about 74% seen once. Germline assignment: CDR1 SNHLY and CDR2 FYNNEI. The CDR3 has 16 amino acids. Trimming cost V 3 bases and J 3 bases; bases outside gene matches: 6. Viral peptide pools were used in the ViraFEST assay to expand antigen-specific CD4+ T cells, and sequencing came afterward. The culture ran for less than 12 days, and then CD4+ T cells were isolated. It was between March and December 2020 that the person had a SARS-CoV-2 infection confirmed by PCR. Days 3 and 7 saw half the medium replaced with IL-2 medium. This clone occurred a few times. Its cognate antigen is unknown.

The chain links TRBV2 to TRBJ2-2, with 8 bases that match TRBD1. This sequence originates from a human donor who had a prior SARS-CoV-2 infection. Sequences were derived from CD4+ T cells from PBMCs cultured with SARS-CoV-2 spike peptides, sampled before COVID-19 vaccination. CDR3 bases: TGTGCCAGCAGTGATGAGACAGGGGCCTACACCGGGGAGCTGTTTTTT. Translated: CASSDETGAYTGELFF.